A single sample gave rise to the 9 T cell receptor beta chains below, sequenced in a study. TCRdb analysed the 5' RACE reads with MiXCR anew, one entry per CDR3 protein. The repertoire holds about 32,000 distinct CDR3 sequences, with 24% as singletons. Source material: memory CD4+ T cells sorted from blood. Subset indicated: memory CD4+ T cells, CD4+CD45RO+CD25-. The receptor set was obtained from a female donor with breast cancer.

About this clonotype: Possible read error: a much larger clone is one base away. The rearrangement joins TRBV7-9 to TRBJ1-2, with D unresolved. The germline CDR1 and CDR2 sequences are SEHNR and FQNEAQ (reference sequence). The CDR3 spans 14 residues. The CDR3 loop is CAGRMRSGNEGYTF. CDR3 coding DNA: TGTGCCGGCAGGATGAGATCGGGCAACGAGGGCTACACCTTC. The full variable domain, in which reference TRBV7-9 and TRBJ1-2 provide the parts outside the CDR3, is DTGVSQNPRHKITKRGQNVTFRCDPISEHNRLYWYRQTLGQGPEFLTYFQNEAQLEKSRLLSDRFSAERPKGSFSTLEIQRTEQGDSAMYLCAGRMRSGNEGYTFGSGTRLTVV.

A note on this clonotype: The junction departs from germline at one end; a sequencing error may be responsible. The V and J genes are TRBV2 and TRBJ2-4; D call uncertain. CDR3 length equals 16 residues. Per the germline V gene, CDR1 is SNHLY and CDR2 is FYNNEI. CDR3 sequence: CASSLFSPISKNIQHF. The CDR3 coding sequence is TGTGCCAGCAGTCTTTTCTCTCCGATATCCAAAAACATTCAGCACTTC.

The gene calls are TRBV4-3 and TRBJ2-7; weak D call: TRBD2 (6 bases). CDR1 is LGHNA, CDR2 YSLEER, per germline. The CDR3 runs to 16 residues. The V gene lost 2 bases and the J gene lost 1 base, with 15 bases spanning the gap. The CDR3 sequence: CASSQTSYLPSYEQYF. The CDR3, as DNA: TGCGCCAGCAGCCAAACTAGCTACTTACCTTCCTACGAGCAGTACTTC.

In this sample, this clonotype turned up many times. The chain combines TRBV9 with TRBJ1-1, with no clear D. The CDR3 sequence is 13 residues long. The germline gives CDR1 SGDLS, CDR2 YYNGEE. V dropped 3 bases and J dropped 1 base, with 7 bases sitting between them. CDR3 sequence (DNA): TGTGCCAGCAGCGATGGTCCGAACACTGAAGCTTTCTTT. Translation gives CASSDGPNTEAFF.

This clonotype was recorded a few times. J is TRBJ2-1 and V is TRBV3-1; D is unclear. Germline V gives CDR1 LGHDT, CDR2 YNNKEL (reference sequence). The V gene lost 1 base and the J gene lost 9 bases, with 4 bases spanning the gap. This CDR3 contains 11 residues. As DNA, the CDR3 is TGTGCCAGCAGCCAAGCGGGTGAGCAGTTCTTC. Its protein is CASSQAGEQFF.

This sequence joins TRBV27 and TRBJ1-5; D uncertain. Trimming removed 8 bases from V and 4 bases from J, with 6 bases in between. Germline V CDR1 and CDR2: MNHEY, SMNVEV (reference sequence). The CDR3 is made up of 11 amino acids. The CDR3 DNA is TGTGCCAGCGGACCTAATCAGCCCCAGCATTTT. Translated, it gives CASGPNQPQHF.

This clonotype was found many times. The chain carries TRBV7-9 and TRBJ1-4, with D perhaps matching TRBD1 (6 bases). Germline loops: CDR1 SEHNR, CDR2 FQNEAQ (reference sequence). The CDR3 length is 14 residues. The V end was cut by 2 bases, the J end by 8 bases, with 12 bases between. The CDR3 protein is CASSLRGGLEKLFF. As DNA, the CDR3 is TGTGCCAGCAGCTTAAGGGGGGGACTCGAAAAACTGTTTTTT.

Points on this clonotype: This may arise from a read error, as a much more abundant clone is one base away. The chain uses TRBV29-1 and TRBJ2-7; TRBD2 matches at 12 bases. The length of the CDR3 is 14 residues. V shed 3 bases, J shed 5 bases, and the junction held 5 bases outside the gene matches. The germline V gene encodes CDR1 SQVTM and CDR2 ANQGSEA. CDR3 sequence (DNA): TGCAGCGTTGATGATTGGACTAGCGGGAACGAGCAGTACTTC. It specifies CSVDDWTSGNEQYF.

J is TRBJ2-7 and V is TRBV5-6; tentative D call: TRBD1 (7 bases). The germline CDR1 and CDR2 sequences are SGHDT and YYEEEE. The germline V and J ends were trimmed by 5 bases and 2 bases, with 17 bases remaining between them. The CDR3 length is 15 residues. The CDR3 sequence is CASRVGGTAPYEQYF. CDR3 DNA: TGTGCCAGCAGAGTAGGCGGGACAGCCCCCTACGAGCAGTACTTC.